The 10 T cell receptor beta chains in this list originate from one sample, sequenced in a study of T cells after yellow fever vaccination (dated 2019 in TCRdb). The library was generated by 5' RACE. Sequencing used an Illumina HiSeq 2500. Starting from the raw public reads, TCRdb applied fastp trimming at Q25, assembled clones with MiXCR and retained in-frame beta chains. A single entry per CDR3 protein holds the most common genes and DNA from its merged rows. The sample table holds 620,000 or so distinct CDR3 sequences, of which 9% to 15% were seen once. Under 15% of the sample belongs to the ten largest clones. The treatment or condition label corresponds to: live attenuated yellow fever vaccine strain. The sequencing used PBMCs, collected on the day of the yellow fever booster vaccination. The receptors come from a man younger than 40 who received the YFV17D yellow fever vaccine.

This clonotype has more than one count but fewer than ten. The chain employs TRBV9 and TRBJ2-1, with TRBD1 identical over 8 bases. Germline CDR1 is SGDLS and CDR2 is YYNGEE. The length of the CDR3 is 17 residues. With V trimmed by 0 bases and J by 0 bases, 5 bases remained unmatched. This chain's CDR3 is CASSVAGGTGSYNEQFF. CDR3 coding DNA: TGTGCCAGCAGCGTAGCTGGAGGGACAGGCTCCTACAATGAGCAGTTCTTC.

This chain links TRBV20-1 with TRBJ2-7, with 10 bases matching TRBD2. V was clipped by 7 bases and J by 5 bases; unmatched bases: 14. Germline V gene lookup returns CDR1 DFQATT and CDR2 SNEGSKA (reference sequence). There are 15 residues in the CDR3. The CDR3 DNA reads TGCAGTGTTTGGGGTCGGGGACTAGCGAGGAACGAGCAGTACTTC. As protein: CSVWGRGLARNEQYF.

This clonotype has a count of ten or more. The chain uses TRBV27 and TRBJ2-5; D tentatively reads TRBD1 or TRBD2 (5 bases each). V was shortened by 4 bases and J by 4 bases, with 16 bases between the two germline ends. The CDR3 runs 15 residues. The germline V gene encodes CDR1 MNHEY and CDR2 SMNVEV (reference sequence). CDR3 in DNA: TGTGCCAGCAGTTCCCCGATAAGTGGGGGAGAGACCCAGTACTTC. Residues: CASSSPISGGETQYF.

CDR3 region: CAMGTGGNTGELFF. CDR3 DNA: TGTGCCATGGGGACAGGGGGGAACACCGGGGAGCTGTTTTTT. The chain is built from TRBV28 and TRBJ2-2, with TRBD1 matching over 11 bases. Per the germline V gene, CDR1 is MDHEN and CDR2 is SYDVKM. J lost 1 base, V lost 10 bases, and 2 bases had no gene match. CDR3 size: 14 residues.

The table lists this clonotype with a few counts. CDR3 nucleotide sequence: TGTGCCAGCACCATCCCAGGGAGGCAAGAGACCCAGTACTTC. It is translated as CASTIPGRQETQYF. The gene calls are TRBV28 and TRBJ2-5; maybe TRBD2 (6 bases). Germline CDR1 is MDHEN and CDR2 is SYDVKM. The V gene lost 7 bases and the J gene lost 2 bases, with 14 bases spanning the gap. The CDR3 spans 14 residues. The full variable domain, completed using reference TRBV28 and TRBJ2-5, is DVKVTQSSRYLVKRTGEKVFLECVQDMDHENMFWYRQDPGLGLRLIYFSYDVKMKEKGDIPEGYSVSREKKERFSLILESASTNQTSMYLCASTIPGRQETQYFGPGTRLLVL.

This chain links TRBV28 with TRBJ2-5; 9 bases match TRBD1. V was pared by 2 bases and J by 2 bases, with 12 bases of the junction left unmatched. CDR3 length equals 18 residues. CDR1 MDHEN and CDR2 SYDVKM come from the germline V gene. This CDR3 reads CASSLGTGYFGPQETQYF. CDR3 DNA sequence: TGTGCCAGCAGTTTAGGGACAGGGTATTTCGGGCCTCAAGAGACCCAGTACTTC.

The CDR3 spells CASSFIQDRLRWANVLTF. The CDR3 DNA is TGTGCCAGCAGTTTTATCCAGGACAGGCTTCGCTGGGCCAACGTCCTGACTTTC. The V call is TRBV6-5, the J call TRBJ2-6; 7 bases line up with TRBD1. The CDR3 spans 18 residues. V gave up 4 bases and J gave up 5 bases; unmatched junction bases: 14. Germline CDR1 MNHEY, CDR2 SVGAGI.

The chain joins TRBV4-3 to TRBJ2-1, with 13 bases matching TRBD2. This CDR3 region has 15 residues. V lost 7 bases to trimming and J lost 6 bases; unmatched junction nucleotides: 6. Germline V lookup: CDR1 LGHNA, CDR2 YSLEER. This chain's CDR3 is CASNRGLAGANEQFF. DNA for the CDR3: TGCGCCAGCAACCGAGGACTAGCGGGAGCCAATGAGCAGTTCTTC.

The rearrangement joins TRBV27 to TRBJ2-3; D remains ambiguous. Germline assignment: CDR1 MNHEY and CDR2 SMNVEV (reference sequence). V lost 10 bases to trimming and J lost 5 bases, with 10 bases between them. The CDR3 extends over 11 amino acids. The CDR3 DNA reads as TGTGCCAACCCTTTTTTAGATACGCAGTATTTT. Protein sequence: CANPFLDTQYF.

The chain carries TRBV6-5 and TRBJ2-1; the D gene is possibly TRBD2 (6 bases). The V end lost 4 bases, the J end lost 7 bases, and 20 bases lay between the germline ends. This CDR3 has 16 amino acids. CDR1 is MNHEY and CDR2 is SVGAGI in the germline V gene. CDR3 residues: CASSSPVAGRVNEQFF. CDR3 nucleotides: TGTGCCAGCAGTTCCCCAGTGGCGGGACGGGTGAATGAGCAGTTCTTC.